These T cell receptor beta chains were read from a single sample in a study of tumor and adjacent non-tumor tissue in lung cancer. One entry per CDR3 protein results from TCRdb running MiXCR on the multiplex PCR reads. This sample has approximately 120,000 distinct CDR3 sequences; roughly two thirds occur once, and the top ten carry over 15%. The sequenced sample consisted of distant non-tumor lung tissue. All receptors derive from a man aged 60 to 69 with non-small cell lung cancer. CDR3s include the opening cysteine and the closing phenylalanine or tryptophan. A D gene is named only where the DNA matches it firmly. Where a row states a size, it is once, few, many or the class of an expanded clone; other rows omit it.

D	V	J	size	CDR3	DNA
NA	TRBV7-8	TRBJ1-1	NA	CASGPLLGLGTEAFF	TGTGCCAGCGGCCCGCTACTGGGATTGGGCACTGAAGCTTTCTTT
TRBD1	TRBV5-4	TRBJ1-2	NA	CASSPNEGGGENYGYTF	TGTGCCAGCAGCCCCAACGAGGGAGGGGGCGAAAACTATGGCTACACCTTC
NA	TRBV5-1	TRBJ1-1	many	CASREWVNTEAFF	TGCGCCAGCAGGGAATGGGTGAACACTGAAGCTTTCTTT
NA	TRBV6-6	TRBJ1-4	many	CASSYGSTGTTNEKLFF	TGTGCCAGCAGTTACGGTTCTACCGGGACAACTAATGAAAAACTGTTTTTT
NA	TRBV7-9	TRBJ2-5	NA	CASSLVETDETQYF	TGTGCCAGCAGCTTAGTGGAGACAGACGAGACCCAGTACTTC
NA	TRBV6-1	TRBJ2-5	NA	CTSSARVGTQYF	TGTACCAGCAGTGCCAGGGTTGGGACCCAGTACTTC
NA	TRBV21-1	TRBJ2-7	NA	CATPGEASYVQYF	TGTGCCACACCCGGAGAGGCCTCTTACGTGCAGTACTTC
NA	TRBV2	TRBJ1-5	NA	CASSDQVNQPQHF	TGTGCCAGCAGTGACCAGGTGAATCAGCCCCAGCATTTT
TRBD1	TRBV6-1	TRBJ1-2	many	CASSMTGGDYGYTF	TGTGCCAGCAGCATGACAGGGGGTGACTATGGCTACACCTTC
NA	TRBV13	TRBJ1-1	many	CASSRQWNTEAFF	TGTGCCAGCAGCCGCCAGTGGAACACTGAAGCTTTCTTT
TRBD2	TRBV28	TRBJ2-3	many	CASRTGTSLRGQYF	TGTGCCAGCAGAACCGGGACTAGCTTAAGGGGGCAGTATTTT
NA	TRBV6-1	TRBJ1-2	many	CASSSRSGRNYGYTF	TGTGCCAGCAGTTCGCGAAGTGGCCGGAACTATGGCTACACCTTC
NA	TRBV29-1	TRBJ1-2	few	CSVLEDYGYTF	TGCAGCGTTCTTGAAGACTATGGCTACACCTTC
NA	TRBV7-9	TRBJ2-1	many	CASKVVPSYNEQFF	TGTGCCAGCAAGGTGGTGCCCTCCTACAATGAGCAGTTCTTC
NA	TRBV6-2/TRBV6-3	TRBJ2-2	many	CASKGQKTNTGELFF	TGTGCCAGCAAAGGACAAAAGACGAACACCGGGGAGCTGTTTTTT
TRBD1	TRBV20-1	TRBJ1-5	few	CSAWGMDRASNQPQHF	TGCAGTGCGTGGGGGATGGACAGGGCTAGCAATCAGCCCCAGCATTTT
TRBD2	TRBV29-1	TRBJ2-3	NA	CSVVGTSWIRSTDTRYF	TGCAGCGTTGTAGGGACTAGTTGGATAAGAAGCACAGATACGCGGTATTTT
TRBD2	TRBV6-1	TRBJ2-7	NA	CASSGLAGLAYDQYF	TGTGCCAGCAGCGGTCTAGCGGGGCTCGCCTACGACCAGTACTTC
NA	TRBV5-1	TRBJ2-7	many	CASSPQGQTTLSYEQYF	TGCGCCAGCAGCCCGCAAGGACAAACAACTTTGAGCTACGAGCAGTACTTC
NA	TRBV12-3/TRBV12-4	TRBJ1-3	many	CASSPGYSGNTIYF	TGTGCCAGCAGTCCAGGCTACTCTGGAAACACCATATATTTT